This TCR beta chain was identified during a study of shared clonotypes between healthy human individuals. Study in general: CD4 naive and CD4 memory each took three plates per donor, while CD8 naive took two and CD8 memory one.

To note about this clone: As yet, its antigen is unknown.

Study-wide points: Non-shared clonotypes displayed generation probabilities falling below those of clonotypes present in all four donors.

Into CD45RA+ naive and CD45RA-negative memory subsets, the CD4+ cells were split. TCRdb's copy holds only in-frame clones and misses some; the assay was immunoSEQ multiplex PCR. The sample holds approximately 500,000 clones, 90% to 96% seen once. The clonotype comes from a woman aged 25-40 years in good health. What was sequenced was naive CD4+ T cells sorted from blood. This sample's subset: CD45RA+ positively selected.

CDR3 region: CASSPQLAGGQSSYEQYF. CDR3 sequence (DNA): TGTGCCAGCTCACCACAACTAGCGGGAGGGCAAAGCTCCTACGAGCAGTACTTC. The chain carries TRBV18 and TRBJ2-7, with 13 bases matching TRBD2. J lost 0 bases, V lost 1 base, and 6 bases had no gene match. CDR1 is KGHSH and CDR2 is LQKENI in the germline V gene. The CDR3 contains 18 residues.